Listed below are T cell receptor beta chains from one sample, sequenced in a study of regulatory T cells in long-lasting Graves disease. TCRdb reprocessed the multiplex PCR reads via MiXCR and lists one record per CDR3 protein. The sample lists about 460,000 distinct CDR3 sequences; about 15% were seen once. This sample also appeared in a second study, on T cells in Graves' hyperthyroidism and ophthalmopathy.

Sequenced here: peripheral blood mononuclear cells (PBMCs), sampled at new diagnosis, from a patient treated with antithyroid drugs. The receptor set was obtained from a woman between 45 and 60 years old with Graves disease. CDR3s include the opening cysteine and the closing phenylalanine or tryptophan. The D gene is left open where the match is weak. Clone sizes are given selectively: once, few, many, or a class where the clone is expanded.

D	size	V	J	length	DNA	CDR3
TRBD2	-	TRBV7-7	TRBJ2-1	15	TGTGCCAGCAGCTTAGGGCCGAGCGGGGCCAATGAGCAGTTCTTC	CASSLGPSGANEQFF
TRBD2	many	TRBV10-2	TRBJ2-7	13	TGCGCCAGCATTTCGGGGGGGATCCCGCTGCAGTACTTC	CASISGGIPLQYF
TRBD2	many	TRBV7-2	TRBJ2-7	16	TGTGCCAGCAGCCATCAAAGGACTAGCGGGAGAGACGAGCAGTACTTC	CASSHQRTSGRDEQYF
TRBD2	-	TRBV5-4	TRBJ2-7	13	TGTGCCAGCAGCCACCTAGCGGGCCACGAGCAGTACTTC	CASSHLAGHEQYF
-	many	TRBV5-1	TRBJ2-1	15	TGCGCCAGCAGCTTGGCGGCGGGAACCTACAATGAGCAGTTCTTC	CASSLAAGTYNEQFF
-	many	TRBV5-1	TRBJ2-1	12	TGCGCCAGCAGCTTTGGGCACAATGAGCAGTTCTTC	CASSFGHNEQFF
-	-	TRBV6-2/TRBV6-3	TRBJ2-7	16	TGTGCCAGCAGTTCCCCCCCACAGGGGAGGCTTTGGGAGCAGTACTTC	CASSSPPQGRLWEQYF
-	few	TRBV12-3/TRBV12-4	TRBJ2-2	15	TGTGCCAGCAGTTCCCGGGTCGGTGGCACCGGGGAGCTGTTTTTT	CASSSRVGGTGELFF
-	-	TRBV4-1	TRBJ1-4	12	TGCGCCAGCAGCCAAGTGAGAGAAAAACTGTTTTTT	CASSQVREKLFF
-	many	TRBV30	TRBJ1-5	12	-	CAWSVLRQPQHF
-	-	TRBV19	TRBJ2-1	15	TGTGCCACCGCGCCCACCTTAAGCTCCTACAATGAGCAGTTCTTC	CATAPTLSSYNEQFF
-	-	TRBV2	TRBJ2-1	13	TGTGCCAGCAGTGGCAGCCCATACAATGAGCAGTTCTTC	CASSGSPYNEQFF
-	many	TRBV5-6	TRBJ1-2	17	TGTGCCAGCAGCCCGGTGAGAGGCGGGACAAGTTCTGTCGGCTACACCTTC	CASSPVRGGTSSVGYTF
TRBD1	-	TRBV5-1	TRBJ1-4	13	TGCGCCAGCAGACCGGGACAGGGGGAAAATCTGTTTTTT	CASRPGQGENLFF
-	many	TRBV28	TRBJ1-2	12	TGTGCCAGCAGCTTGGTTGACTATGGCTACACCTTC	CASSLVDYGYTF
-	many	TRBV7-2	TRBJ2-1	16	TGTGCCAGCAGCCTCCAGGGGCGGAGGGGCTACAATGAGCAGTTCTTC	CASSLQGRRGYNEQFF
-	-	TRBV7-9	TRBJ2-5	15	TGTGCCAGCAGCTTGGGTAGAGGGGCTGGGGAGACCCAGTACTTC	CASSLGRGAGETQYF
-	few	TRBV6-4	TRBJ1-5	11	TGTGCCAGCAGTGACTCGGATTCCCAGCATTTT	CASSDSDSQHF
TRBD1	many	TRBV6-5	TRBJ2-5	13	TGTGCCAGCAGATACGGGACAGGCGAGACCCAGTACTTC	CASRYGTGETQYF
-	many	TRBV2	TRBJ2-7	15	TGTGCCAGCAGTCCCGGGATCGGCGAGTTTTACGAGCAGTACTTC	CASSPGIGEFYEQYF
-	many	TRBV28	TRBJ2-1	13	TGTGCCAGCAGTTTAACGCACACCGGGGAGCAGTTCTTC	CASSLTHTGEQFF
TRBD2	many	TRBV20-1	TRBJ2-3	14	TGCAGTGCCCTTACTAGCGGAGGAACAGATACGCAGTATTTT	CSALTSGGTDTQYF
TRBD1	-	TRBV19	TRBJ2-2	16	TGTGCCAGTACCCAAACAGGGGGCCACCCCACCGGGGAGCTGTTTTTT	CASTQTGGHPTGELFF
-	few	TRBV27	TRBJ2-3	14	TGTGCCAGCAGTTTTTCCTCCCCCACAGATACGCAGTATTTT	CASSFSSPTDTQYF
TRBD1	many	TRBV6-1	TRBJ2-7	13	TGTGCCACAAGATTCCCCGGACAGGTGGGGCAGTACTTC	CATRFPGQVGQYF
TRBD1	many	TRBV28	TRBJ2-3	20	TGTGCCAGCAGCCGTCCAGACAGGGGGACTACTCTCGGGTCCGCAGATACGCAGTATTTT	CASSRPDRGTTLGSADTQYF
-	many	TRBV7-9	TRBJ2-7	13	TGTGCCAGCAGCGGGACGAGACCCTACGAGCAGTACTTC	CASSGTRPYEQYF
-	-	TRBV5-1	TRBJ1-4	15	TGCGCCAGCAGCTCGCGCGCGCAGCCCGATGAAAAACTGTTTTTT	CASSSRAQPDEKLFF
TRBD1	-	TRBV28	TRBJ1-2	14	TGTGCCAGCAGTCTCGGACAGGCTCTCCATGGCTACACCTTC	CASSLGQALHGYTF
-	-	TRBV20-1	TRBJ2-7	13	TGCAGTGCTAGGACCGGGACCCTATGGGGGCAGTACTTC	CSARTGTLWGQYF
-	few	TRBV7-3	TRBJ2-1	16	TGTGCCAGCAGCCTCAATAGGGGCACGGGTAACAATGAGCAGTTCTTC	CASSLNRGTGNNEQFF
TRBD1	many	TRBV2	TRBJ2-1	15	TGTGCCAGCAGTTCTCCGGGACAGGGTTCTCGCGAGCAGTTCTTC	CASSSPGQGSREQFF
-	few	TRBV27	TRBJ2-3	16	TGTGCCAGCAGTTTAAGGGGGTTGGGGAGCACAGATACGCAGTATTTT	CASSLRGLGSTDTQYF
-	-	TRBV5-1	TRBJ2-6	17	TGCGCCAGCAGCACGAGCCCTGATAGCTCTGGGGCCAACGTCCTGACTTTC	CASSTSPDSSGANVLTF
TRBD2	many	TRBV12-3/TRBV12-4	TRBJ2-3	19	TGTGCCAGCAGTTTAGGGTCCAAACTAGCGGGAGGCTTCACAGATACGCAGTATTTT	CASSLGSKLAGGFTDTQYF
TRBD2	many	TRBV5-5	TRBJ2-1	16	TGTGCCAGCATCCGGACTAGCGGGAGCGGAGGCAATGAGCAGTTCTTC	CASIRTSGSGGNEQFF
TRBD2	many	TRBV3-1	TRBJ2-1	16	TGTGCCAGCAGCCAAGGACTAGCAAAAACCTACAATGAGCAGTTCTTC	CASSQGLAKTYNEQFF
-	few	TRBV20-1	TRBJ2-7	16	TGCAGTGCTAGAGACATAGTGCGGGATCCGTCCTACGAGCAGTACTTC	CSARDIVRDPSYEQYF
TRBD1	many	TRBV24-1	TRBJ2-7	14	TGTGCCACCAGTGCTAACAGGGGGCTTGACGAGCAGTACTTC	CATSANRGLDEQYF
TRBD2	few	TRBV5-1	TRBJ2-2	16	TGCGCCAGCAGCTTGGCACTAGCGGGAGCCACCGGGGGGCTGTTTTTT	CASSLALAGATGGLFF
TRBD2	many	TRBV7-2	TRBJ2-1	16	TGTGCCAGCAGCTTAGGGGGGCGGGAGGGCCTGGATGAGCAGTTCTTC	CASSLGGREGLDEQFF
TRBD2	-	TRBV13	TRBJ2-4	15	TGTGCCAGCAGCCTGTTAGCGGGAGCCAAAAACATTCAGTACTTC	CASSLLAGAKNIQYF
TRBD2	many	TRBV28	TRBJ2-1	14	TGTGCCAGCAGTTCAGGGAGCGGGAGCGGTGAGCAGTTCTTC	CASSSGSGSGEQFF
-	many	TRBV5-1	TRBJ1-6	15	TGCGCCAGCAGCACCGAGGGGGGATTGAATTCACCCCTCCACTTT	CASSTEGGLNSPLHF
-	-	TRBV4-1	TRBJ1-5	13	TGCGCCAGCAGCCAAGCGTTCGCTTGGTCCCAGCATTTT	CASSQAFAWSQHF
TRBD1	many	TRBV7-9	TRBJ2-3	18	TGTGCCAGCAGCTTAGAACAAACCCGGGACAGGATGGCCGATACGCAGTATTTT	CASSLEQTRDRMADTQYF
TRBD2	-	TRBV28	TRBJ2-3	18	TGTGCCAGCAGTTTGCGTCCGGGACTAGCGGGAAACACAGATACGCAGTATTTT	CASSLRPGLAGNTDTQYF
-	many	TRBV7-8	TRBJ1-5	13	TGTGCCAGCACCGCGGGGTGGGATCAGCCCCAGCATTTT	CASTAGWDQPQHF
TRBD2	few	TRBV28	TRBJ2-5	15	TGTGCCAGCAGCCCAGTGGTAGCGGGAGAAGAGACCCAGTACTTC	CASSPVVAGEETQYF
-	many	TRBV29-1	TRBJ2-3	14	TGCAGCGGAGAAGGACCCGCAGGGACAGATACGCAGTATTTT	CSGEGPAGTDTQYF
-	many	TRBV20-1	TRBJ2-3	13	TGCAGTGCTAGAGATTTACCCTCAGATACGCAGTATTTT	CSARDLPSDTQYF
TRBD2	-	TRBV2	TRBJ2-3	14	TGTGCCAGCGCCAAAGGCCTAGCGGCAGATACGCAGTATTTT	CASAKGLAADTQYF
-	few	TRBV6-2/TRBV6-3	TRBJ1-2	15	TGTGCCAGCAGTTACTCCGGCTATCCAGACTATGGCTACACCTTC	CASSYSGYPDYGYTF
-	-	TRBV6-1	TRBJ1-2	17	TGTGCCAGCAGTGCGCCCCAAAGGACATTTCCTAACTTTGGCTACACCTTC	CASSAPQRTFPNFGYTF